This TCR beta chain stems from a study of cytomegalovirus exposure and HLA in healthy donors. Overall study results and limits: Reportedly, TCR beta sequences accurately predicted HLA-A and HLA-B alleles in most subjects. In terms of immune exposure information, only CMV serostatus was available.

This CDR3 contains 16 residues. The V end lost 0 bases, the J end lost 4 bases, and 13 bases lay between the germline ends. Looked up from germline, CDR1 is MNHEY and CDR2 is SMNVEV (reference sequence). The PCR made use of 60 Vbeta and 13 Jbeta primers. The protocol was immunoSEQ multiplex PCR, while the TCRdb copy is restricted to in-frame clones and leaves out a portion. The sample contains about 170,000 clones, more than 70% of which appear only once. Regarding this clone: The antigen remains undetermined.

The chain uses TRBV27 and TRBJ1-5; unclear D gene. The sample comprised PBMCs. This clonotype was obtained from a boy aged 2-15 years in good health and CMV-seronegative. The CDR3 DNA reads TGTGCCAGCAGTTTATCACCCACTGGTGCGAATCAGCCCCAGCATTTT. It encodes CASSLSPTGANQPQHF.